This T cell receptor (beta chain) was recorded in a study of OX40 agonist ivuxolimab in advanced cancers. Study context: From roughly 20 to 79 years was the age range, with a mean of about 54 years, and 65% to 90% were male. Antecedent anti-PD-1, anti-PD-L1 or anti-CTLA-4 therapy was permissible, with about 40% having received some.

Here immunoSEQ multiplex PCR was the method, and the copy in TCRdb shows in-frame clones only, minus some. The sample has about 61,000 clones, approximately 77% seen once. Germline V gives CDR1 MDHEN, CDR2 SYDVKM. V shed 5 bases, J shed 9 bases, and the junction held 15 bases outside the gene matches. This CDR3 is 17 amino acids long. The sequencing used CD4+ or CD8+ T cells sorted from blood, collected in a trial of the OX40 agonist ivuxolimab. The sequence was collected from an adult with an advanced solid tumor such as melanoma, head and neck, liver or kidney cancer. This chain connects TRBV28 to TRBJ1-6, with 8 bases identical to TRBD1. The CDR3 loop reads CASSAPRYQGALSPLHF. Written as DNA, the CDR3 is TGTGCCAGCAGTGCGCCCCGATACCAGGGGGCGCTTTCACCCCTCCACTTT.